What follows are 20 T cell receptor beta chains derived from one specimen sequenced in a study of technical replicates of blood from a handful of donors. TCRdb's copy holds only in-frame clones and misses some; the assay was immunoSEQ multiplex PCR. The sample has nearly 80,000 clones, about 92% seen once. Sequencing input: T cells isolated from PBMCs. These receptor sequences come from a human donor in good health.

The CDR3 is CASSPGGLEQYF. CDR3 sequence (DNA): TGTGCCAGCAGCCCCGGAGGTTTGGAGCAGTACTTC. The rearrangement uses TRBV5-4 and TRBJ2-7; D might be TRBD2 (5 bases). V dropped 4 bases and J dropped 7 bases, with 12 bases sitting between them. CDR3 length equals 12 residues. Germline CDR1 reads SGHNT; CDR2 reads YYREEE (reference sequence).

This clone has just one count. The chain recombines TRBV27 with TRBJ1-4; D is unclear. This CDR3 has 15 residues. V gave up 5 bases and J gave up 8 bases, with 18 bases separating them. Looked up from germline, CDR1 is MNHEY and CDR2 is SMNVEV (reference sequence). The CDR3 protein is CASSGSRAPGEKLFF. CDR3 in DNA: TGTGCCAGCAGTGGCTCTAGAGCGCCGGGGGAAAAACTGTTTTTT.

This chain links TRBV9 with TRBJ2-5, with 9 bases matching TRBD2. Germline V gene sequence: CDR1 SGDLS, CDR2 YYNGEE. This CDR3 comprises 17 residues. V shed 0 bases and J 2 bases; nucleotides not matched to a gene: 8. DNA of the CDR3: TGTGCCAGCAGCGTAGGTCTTAGCGGGAGAGGACAAGAGACCCAGTACTTC. This codes for CASSVGLSGRGQETQYF.

The CDR3 DNA is TGTGCCTGGGCGAGTAGCGCAGATACGCAGTATTTT. It specifies CAWASSADTQYF. The rearrangement joins TRBV30 to TRBJ2-3; tentatively, D is TRBD2 (5 bases). The CDR3 loop spans 12 amino acids. Deletions cut 5 bases from V and 4 bases from J, with 10 bases between. CDR1 is GTSNPN, CDR2 SVGIG, per germline (reference sequence).

The table lists this clone with a count of one. Written as DNA, the CDR3 is TGCGCCAGCAGCCAAGCGGGAGGCGAAAACATTCAGTACTTC. Its translation is CASSQAGGENIQYF. The chain couples TRBV4-1 to TRBJ2-4, with 7 bases fitting TRBD2. Germline V gene sequence: CDR1 MGHRA, CDR2 YSYEKL. V lost 1 base, J lost 5 bases, and 2 bases stayed unmatched. This CDR3 comprises 14 residues.

The rearrangement links TRBV27 to TRBJ1-1, with D possibly being TRBD1 (5 bases). The CDR3 has 14 residues. Trimming removed 5 bases from V and 3 bases from J, with 13 bases in between. Germline CDR1 and CDR2: MNHEY and SMNVEV (reference sequence). The CDR3 region is CASSPHAGDTEAFF. Written as DNA, the CDR3 is TGTGCCAGCAGTCCCCATGCGGGGGACACTGAAGCTTTCTTT.

CDR3 protein: CASSLDRSSTDTQYF. The CDR3 coding sequence is TGTGCCAGTAGTTTGGACAGATCTAGCACAGATACGCAGTATTTT. The chain couples TRBV19 to TRBJ2-3, with D possibly matching TRBD1 (6 bases). Germline assignment: CDR1 LNHDA and CDR2 SQIVND (reference sequence). V lost 5 bases, J lost 0 bases, and 12 bases lay in between. CDR3 length: 15 residues. The full variable domain, in which reference TRBV19 and TRBJ2-3 provide the parts outside the CDR3, is DGGITQSPKYLFRKEGQNVTLSCEQNLNHDAMYWYRQDPGQGLRLIYYSQIVNDFQKGDIAEGYSVSREKKESFPLTVTSAQKNPTAFYLCASSLDRSSTDTQYFGPGTRLTVL.

The gene calls are TRBV27 and TRBJ1-2; 9 positions match TRBD1. Germline V gene sequence: CDR1 MNHEY, CDR2 SMNVEV (reference sequence). The CDR3 consists of 15 residues. After removal of 7 bases from V and 8 bases from J, the junction contained 14 bases not matched to a gene. CDR3 sequence: CASTPGQGFFGGYTF. CDR3 sequence (DNA): TGTGCCAGCACGCCGGGACAGGGTTTTTTCGGGGGCTACACCTTC.

The chain is built from TRBV7-2 and TRBJ2-7, with TRBD1 matching over 9 bases. In germline, CDR1 is SGHTA, CDR2 FQGNSA. This CDR3 has 14 residues. V dropped 1 base and J dropped 4; count of bases not matched to a gene: 2. The CDR3: CASSLEGTGYEQYF. In DNA, the CDR3 is TGTGCCAGCAGCTTAGAGGGGACAGGGTACGAGCAGTACTTC.

V is TRBV19 and J is TRBJ2-3; 9 positions agree with TRBD2. From germline, CDR1 is LNHDA and CDR2 SQIVND (reference sequence). The junction had 9 bases not matched to a gene; V was cut back by 4 bases and J by 4 bases. The CDR3 contains 16 residues. The CDR3 DNA is TGTGCCAGTAGTAGATCTAGCGGGAATGGCGCAGATACGCAGTATTTT. It encodes CASSRSSGNGADTQYF.

The V gene is TRBV27, the J gene TRBJ2-1, with D perhaps TRBD2 (5 bases). Germline V CDR1 and CDR2: MNHEY, SMNVEV (reference sequence). This CDR3 region has 12 residues. V shed 2 bases and J shed 8 bases, with 7 bases lying between them. The CDR3 bases are TGTGCCAGCAGTTTACTCGGGGATGAGCAGTTCTTC. This sequence encodes CASSLLGDEQFF.

The chain couples TRBV2 to TRBJ1-5, with D tentatively TRBD1 (6 bases). Trimming shortened V by 8 bases and J by 0 bases, and 20 bases separated the two germline ends. The CDR3 runs 17 residues. Germline CDR1 is SNHLY and CDR2 is FYNNEI. Here the CDR3 DNA reads TGTGCCAGCCATTCAGGACAGACGACCTATAGCAATCAGCCCCAGCATTTT. It is translated as CASHSGQTTYSNQPQHF.

J is TRBJ1-1 and V is TRBV4-2; D unresolved. Germline CDR1 and CDR2: LGHNA and YNFKEQ. V gave up 0 bases and J gave up 4 bases, with 12 bases separating them. This CDR3 has 15 residues. The CDR3, as DNA: TGTGCCAGCAGCCAAGAGACTCCGGGGATCACTGAAGCTTTCTTT. Encoded protein: CASSQETPGITEAFF.

The chain joins TRBV7-3 to TRBJ1-2; D is possibly TRBD1 (5 bases). This CDR3 comprises 13 residues. V was pared by 5 bases and J by 4 bases, with 11 bases between. Per germline, CDR1 SGHTA and CDR2 FQGTGA. CDR3 region: CASSPSQGYGYTF. The CDR3 DNA sequence: TGTGCCAGCAGCCCCTCCCAGGGCTATGGCTACACCTTC.

This sequence joins TRBV5-4 and TRBJ1-2, with D maybe TRBD1 (6 bases). Germline V gives CDR1 SGHNT, CDR2 YYREEE (reference sequence). The CDR3 runs 15 residues. Trimming took off 4 bases at V and 0 bases at J, with 13 bases between the two ends. For the CDR3, the DNA is TGTGCCAGCAGCGAAGGGACAAGTCCTAACTATGGCTACACCTTC. Protein: CASSEGTSPNYGYTF.

This chain joins TRBV5-1 and TRBJ2-7, with D unresolved. V was cut by 0 bases and J by 2 bases, with 6 bases left in between. This CDR3 contains 13 residues. The germline V gene has CDR1 SGHRS and CDR2 YFSETQ. The CDR3 DNA is TGCGCCAGCAGCTTGGCACAGACCTACGAGCAGTACTTC. This sequence encodes CASSLAQTYEQYF.

The J gene is TRBJ1-2, the V gene TRBV29-1; the D gene is possibly TRBD1 (6 bases). The V end lost 7 bases, the J end lost 0 bases, and 15 bases lay between the germline ends. The CDR3 is 14 residues long. Germline V gene sequence: CDR1 SQVTM, CDR2 ANQGSEA. The CDR3 DNA is TGCAGCGAGGAAGCACGGACAGCTAACTATGGCTACACCTTC. Amino acid sequence: CSEEARTANYGYTF.

As DNA, the CDR3 is TGTGCCAGCAGCTGGACTAGCGTACAAGAGACCCAGTACTTC. This sequence encodes CASSWTSVQETQYF. The J gene is TRBJ2-5, the V gene TRBV5-6; TRBD2 matches at 9 bases. The J segment lost 2 bases and the V segment lost 3 bases, leaving 2 bases of the junction unmatched. CDR1 is SGHDT and CDR2 is YYEEEE in the germline V gene. The CDR3 contains 14 residues.

The J gene is TRBJ2-1, the V gene TRBV6-1; 10 bases align to TRBD1. The CDR3 consists of 15 residues. CDR1 is MNHNS and CDR2 is SASEGT in the germline V gene. The junction had 11 bases not matched to a gene; V was cut back by 7 bases and J by 8 bases. The CDR3 is CASTQGGQGRHEQFF. CDR3 nucleotide sequence: TGTGCCAGCACCCAGGGGGGACAGGGGCGCCATGAGCAGTTCTTC.

The CDR3 reads CAWSMRDQPQHF. The CDR3 DNA reads TGTGCCTGGAGTATGAGGGATCAGCCCCAGCATTTT. The chain joins TRBV30 to TRBJ1-5; D gene unclear. Germline CDR1 and CDR2: GTSNPN and SVGIG (reference sequence). With 2 bases removed from V and 5 bases from J, the gap between germline ends came to 7 bases. The CDR3 consists of 12 residues. The full variable domain, completed using reference TRBV30 and TRBJ1-5, is SQTIHQWPATLVQPVGSPLSLECTVEGTSNPNLYWYRQAAGRGLQLLFYSVGIGQISSEVPQNLSASRPQDRQFILSSKKLLLSDSGFYLCAWSMRDQPQHFGDGTRLSIL.